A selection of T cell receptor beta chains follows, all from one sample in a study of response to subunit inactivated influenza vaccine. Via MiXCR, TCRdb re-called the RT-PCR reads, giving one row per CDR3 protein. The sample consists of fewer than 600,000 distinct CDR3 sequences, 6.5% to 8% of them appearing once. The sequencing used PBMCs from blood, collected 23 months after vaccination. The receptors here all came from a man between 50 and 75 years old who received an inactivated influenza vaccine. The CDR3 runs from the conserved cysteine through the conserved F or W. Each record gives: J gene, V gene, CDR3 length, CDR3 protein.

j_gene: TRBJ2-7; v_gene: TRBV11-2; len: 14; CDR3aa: CASSQSVGPYEQYF
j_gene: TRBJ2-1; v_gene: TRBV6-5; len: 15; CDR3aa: CASSYPRTGGNEQFF
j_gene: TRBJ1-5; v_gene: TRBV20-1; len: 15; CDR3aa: CSARDPDSPSQPQHF
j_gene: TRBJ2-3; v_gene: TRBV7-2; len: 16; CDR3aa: CASSSSGGLRTDTQYF
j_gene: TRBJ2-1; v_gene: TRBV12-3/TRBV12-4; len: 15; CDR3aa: CASTRDSGLYNEQFF
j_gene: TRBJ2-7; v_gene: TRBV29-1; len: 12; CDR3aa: CSVEGAGGVSYF
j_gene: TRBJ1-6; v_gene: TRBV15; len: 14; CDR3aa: CASSRGLGNSPLHF
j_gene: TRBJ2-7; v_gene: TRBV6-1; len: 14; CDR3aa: CASRKDRGSYEQYF
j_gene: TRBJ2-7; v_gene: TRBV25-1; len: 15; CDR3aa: CASSGNRVKSYEQYF
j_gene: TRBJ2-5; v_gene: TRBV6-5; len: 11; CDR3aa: CASSKDRLQYF
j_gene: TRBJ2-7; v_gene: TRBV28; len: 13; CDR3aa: CASSFAKSYEQYF
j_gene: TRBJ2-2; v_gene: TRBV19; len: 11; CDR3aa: CASGQTGELFF
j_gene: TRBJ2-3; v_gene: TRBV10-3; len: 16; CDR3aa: CAISVRSGRSTDTQYF
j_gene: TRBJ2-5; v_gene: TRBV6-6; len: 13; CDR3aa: CASSYLREETQYF
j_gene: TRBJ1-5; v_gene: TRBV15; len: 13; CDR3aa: CATSRGGNQPQHF
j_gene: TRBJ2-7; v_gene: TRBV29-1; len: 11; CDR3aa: CSVANKREQYF
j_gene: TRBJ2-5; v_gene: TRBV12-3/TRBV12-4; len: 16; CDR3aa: CASSRSDAGKVETQYF
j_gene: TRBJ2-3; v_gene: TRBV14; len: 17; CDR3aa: CASSQVWRGWSTDTQYF
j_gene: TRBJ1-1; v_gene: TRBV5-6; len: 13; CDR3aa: CASRYGLDTEAFF
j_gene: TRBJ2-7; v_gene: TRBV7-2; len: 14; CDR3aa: CASSPRGGSYEQYF
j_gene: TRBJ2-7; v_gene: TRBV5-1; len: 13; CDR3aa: CASSLGLFYEQYF
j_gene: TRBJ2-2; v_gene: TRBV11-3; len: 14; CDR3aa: CASSEGQNTGELFF
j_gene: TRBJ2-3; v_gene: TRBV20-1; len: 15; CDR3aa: CSARGGTSSTDTQYF
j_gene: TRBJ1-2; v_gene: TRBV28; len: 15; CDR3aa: CASSWSGQGAGGYTF
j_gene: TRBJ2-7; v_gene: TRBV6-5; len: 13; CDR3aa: CASSYGVSNEQYF
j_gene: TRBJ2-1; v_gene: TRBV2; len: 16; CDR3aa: CASSEYGYSSYNEQFF
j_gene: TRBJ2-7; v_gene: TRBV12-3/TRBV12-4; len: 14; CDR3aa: CASSLSAGGVKQYF
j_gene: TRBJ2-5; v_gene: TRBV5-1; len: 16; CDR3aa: CASRGTGLHNQETQYF
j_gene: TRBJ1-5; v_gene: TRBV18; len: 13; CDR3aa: CASSENSGQPQHF
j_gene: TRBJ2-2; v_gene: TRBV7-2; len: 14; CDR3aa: CASSLRPSTGELFF
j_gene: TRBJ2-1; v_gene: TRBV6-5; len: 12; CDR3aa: CASSYQGNEQFF
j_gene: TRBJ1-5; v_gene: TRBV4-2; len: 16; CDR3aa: CASSQDPQGGNQPQHF
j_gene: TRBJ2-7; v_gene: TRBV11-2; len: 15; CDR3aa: CASSLKAGGPPEQYF
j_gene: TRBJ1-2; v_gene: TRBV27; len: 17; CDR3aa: CASGSPITPPAHLGYTF
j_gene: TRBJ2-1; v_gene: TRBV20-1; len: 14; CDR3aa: CSARGLGTYNEQFF
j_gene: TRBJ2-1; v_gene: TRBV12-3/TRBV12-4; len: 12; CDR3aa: CASSFTGNEQFF